The rows below give T cell receptor beta chains drawn from one sample of a study of blood T cell repertoires in COVID-19. Repertoires were generated with immunoSEQ multiplex PCR, while TCRdb's copy carries only in-frame clones and drops some. The sample has 90,000 to 120,000 clones; around 84% are singletons. What was sequenced was peripheral blood. These receptors came from a man aged 55 to 70 with acute or convalescent COVID-19. Each CDR3 is given with its conserved first and last residue. The D gene is left open where the match is weak. Size tells how often a clone was seen (once, few, many) or the class of an expanded clone, and some rows leave it out.

j_gene	v_gene	d_gene	abundance	CDR3nt	CDR3aa
TRBJ2-1	TRBV11-2	TRBD1	NA	TGTGCCAGCAGCTTAGTCAGGGGGAGTACGAATGAGCAGTTCTTC	CASSLVRGSTNEQFF
TRBJ2-5	TRBV28	TRBD2	NA	TGTGCCAGCAGTTTCCCCGGGAGGGCCTATGAGACCCAGTACTTC	CASSFPGRAYETQYF
TRBJ1-2	TRBV9	NA	once	TGTGCCAGCAGCCCAGCGGGCCGGGACCTCTATGGCTACACCTTC	CASSPAGRDLYGYTF
TRBJ1-2	TRBV18	NA	NA	TGTGCCAGCTCACCCGAATCCACAGGCGGCTATGGCTACACCTTC	CASSPESTGGYGYTF
TRBJ1-5	TRBV7-9	TRBD1	NA	TGTGCCAGCAGCCCCGGGACAGGGAGTCGGCAGCCCCAGCATTTT	CASSPGTGSRQPQHF
TRBJ1-3	TRBV5-1	NA	NA	TGCGCCAGCAGCTTGGACATTGGAAACACCATATATTTT	CASSLDIGNTIYF
TRBJ2-2	TRBV11-2	TRBD2	NA	TGTGCCAGCAGCTTAGCGCTAGCGGGAGGCCACGGGGAGCTGTTTTTT	CASSLALAGGHGELFF
TRBJ1-2	TRBV30	NA	NA	TGTGCCTGGAGTGTTGGCCCCCCTGGGGCCGGGCATGGCTACACCTTC	CAWSVGPPGAGHGYTF
TRBJ2-7	TRBV28	TRBD1	NA	TGTGCCAGCAGTTCCCGACAGGGGGGAAGGGACGCGCAGTACTTC	CASSSRQGGRDAQYF
TRBJ2-1	TRBV2	NA	NA	TGTGCCAGCAGTGGCGGTAGCGGAATCTCCTACAATGAGCAGTTCTTC	CASSGGSGISYNEQFF
TRBJ1-1	TRBV5-1	TRBD1	NA	TGCGCCAGCAGTCGTGACAGGGGGAACAACGAAGCTTTCTTT	CASSRDRGNNEAFF
TRBJ1-2	TRBV19	NA	NA	TGTGCCAGTAGTATTGTCAGAAACTATGGCTACACCTTC	CASSIVRNYGYTF
TRBJ1-1	TRBV5-5	TRBD1	NA	TGTGCCAGCAGCTTGACACCCGGGACAGCTCTTGGAGCTTTCTTT	CASSLTPGTALGAFF
TRBJ1-2	TRBV25-1	NA	NA	TGTGCCAGCAGTGACGTCTTTGGTCGGGGTAACTATGGCTACACCTTC	CASSDVFGRGNYGYTF
TRBJ2-3	TRBV10-1	TRBD2	NA	TGCGCCAGCAGTGAGTCCGGGAGGGGCCAAACAGATACGCAGTATTTT	CASSESGRGQTDTQYF
TRBJ2-3	TRBV14	TRBD1	once	TGTGCCAGCAGCCGAGGGGGCGCGTCAGATACGCAGTATTTT	CASSRGGASDTQYF
TRBJ2-1	TRBV7-6	TRBD1	few	TGTGCCAGCAGCTTAGAACCCCCAAGAACGACAGGGGGCCATTGGGATGAGCAGTTCTTC	CASSLEPPRTTGGHWDEQFF
TRBJ1-2	TRBV6-2/TRBV6-3	NA	NA	TGTGCCAGCACCCCCACTGGAGCATATGGCTACACCTTC	CASTPTGAYGYTF
TRBJ1-2	TRBV20-1	NA	NA	TGCAGTGCCGGGTCGGGAGGGGGCTACACCTTC	CSAGSGGGYTF
TRBJ1-4	TRBV7-9	NA	NA	TGTGCCAGCAGCTTAGTGAGTGAAAAACTGTTTTTT	CASSLVSEKLFF
TRBJ2-2	TRBV2	TRBD1	NA	TGTGCCAGCACCCTTCACCCCCTTGACAGGGGAATAAGCACCGGGGAGCTGTTTTTT	CASTLHPLDRGISTGELFF
TRBJ1-1	TRBV10-3	NA	NA	TGTGCCATCAGAAGTGACCTAGAGGACACTGAAGCTTTCTTT	CAIRSDLEDTEAFF
TRBJ1-2	TRBV7-8	NA	NA	TGTGCCAGCAGCCCGGGAGGGAGCGACTATGGCTACACCTTC	CASSPGGSDYGYTF
TRBJ2-2	TRBV2	NA	NA	TGTGCCAGCAAGGAGACAGTTTTTGACACCGGGGAGCTGTTTTTT	CASKETVFDTGELFF
TRBJ2-1	TRBV4-3	NA	NA	TGCGCCAGCAGCCAAGATTCTGCGGCGGGAAAATACAATGAGCAGTTCTTC	CASSQDSAAGKYNEQFF
TRBJ1-6	TRBV18	NA	NA	TGTGCCAGCTCACCTAGGGGCATTGGTAATTCACCCCTCCACTTT	CASSPRGIGNSPLHF
TRBJ1-2	TRBV6-2/TRBV6-3	TRBD1	once	TGTGCCAGCAGCTGGGACAGTGGTCCCTATGGCTACACCTTC	CASSWDSGPYGYTF
TRBJ2-2	TRBV27	TRBD1	NA	TGTGCCAGCAGTCGATTACAGGGGGCTGGGGAGCTGTTTTTT	CASSRLQGAGELFF
TRBJ2-3	TRBV4-3	TRBD2	once	TGCGCCAGCAGCCAAGGCGGGAGAAGCACAGATACGCAGTATTTT	CASSQGGRSTDTQYF
TRBJ1-2	TRBV5-1	NA	NA	TGCGCCAGCAGCTTGGGGGCCGGGGACAATAGCGGCTACACCTTC	CASSLGAGDNSGYTF
TRBJ1-3	TRBV15	NA	NA	TGTGCCACCAGCAGAGGGCAGGGGTTGGGAAACACCATATATTTT	CATSRGQGLGNTIYF
TRBJ1-6	TRBV19	TRBD1	once	TGTGCCAGTAGTACGGGGCAGGGGGTTTCACCCCTCCACTTT	CASSTGQGVSPLHF
TRBJ1-2	TRBV28	TRBD1	NA	TGTGCCAGCAATACAGGGGTCTATGGCTACACCTTC	CASNTGVYGYTF
TRBJ1-6	TRBV7-9	TRBD1	few	TGTGCCAGCAGCTTACGAGGGGGCGCGGGAAATTCACCCCTCCACTTT	CASSLRGGAGNSPLHF
TRBJ1-1	TRBV5-4	TRBD1	NA	TGTGCCAGCAGCCAACAGGGGGGGAACACTGAAGCTTTCTTT	CASSQQGGNTEAFF
TRBJ1-3	TRBV5-1	TRBD1	NA	TGCGCCAGCAGCTTGAACAGGGGCTCCTCTGGAAACACCATATATTTT	CASSLNRGSSGNTIYF
TRBJ2-7	TRBV7-7	TRBD2	few	TGTGCTAGCAGCCCATCGACTAGCGGGAGTTTTGAGCAGTACTTC	CASSPSTSGSFEQYF
TRBJ2-7	TRBV27	NA	few	TGTGCCAGCAGTTTGGGGGCAGGGGAATCCTACGAGCAGTACTTC	CASSLGAGESYEQYF
TRBJ2-1	TRBV29-1	NA	once	TGCAGCTCCGAGGGAAATGGCAATGAGCAGTTCTTC	CSSEGNGNEQFF
TRBJ2-2	TRBV6-5	NA	NA	TGTGCCAGCAGTTACGACAGCGCCGGGGAGCTGTTTTTT	CASSYDSAGELFF
TRBJ1-5	TRBV24-1	TRBD1	NA	TGTGCCACCAGTGATTCCGGACAGGGACACAATCAGCCCCAGCATTTT	CATSDSGQGHNQPQHF
TRBJ1-1	TRBV6-2/TRBV6-3	TRBD1	few	TGTGCCAGCATCCCGAGGGGGCAGGTGAACACTGAAGCTTTCTTT	CASIPRGQVNTEAFF
TRBJ1-2	TRBV7-9	NA	NA	TGTGCCAGCAGCTCACAGGTTTCCTATGGCTACACCTTC	CASSSQVSYGYTF
TRBJ1-1	TRBV6-2/TRBV6-3	NA	NA	TGTGCCAGCAGTGGCACAGGGTATAAAGCTTTCTTT	CASSGTGYKAFF
TRBJ2-5	TRBV7-9	NA	once	TGTGCCAGCAGCTTGAGAGGGAACCAAGAGACCCAGTACTTC	CASSLRGNQETQYF
TRBJ2-7	TRBV5-1	NA	NA	TGCGCCAGCAGCGTTACAGGCCAATCCTACGAGCAGTACTTC	CASSVTGQSYEQYF
TRBJ1-5	TRBV4-1	TRBD1	NA	TGCGCCAGCTCCCATGGGACAGACGATCAGCCCCAGCATTTT	CASSHGTDDQPQHF
TRBJ1-4	TRBV5-1	TRBD1	NA	TGCGCCAGCAGCTACGGGACAGGTTATGAAAAACTGTTTTTT	CASSYGTGYEKLFF
TRBJ1-1	TRBV29-1	NA	few	TGCAGCGTTGGATCAGGGTGGGGTATGAACACTGAAGCTTTCTTT	CSVGSGWGMNTEAFF
TRBJ2-2	TRBV5-1	TRBD1	many	TGCGCCAGCAGCCCCACCGGGACAGGGATCCCCGGGGAGCTGTTTTTT	CASSPTGTGIPGELFF
TRBJ2-3	TRBV7-2	NA	NA	TGTGCCAGCAGCCCCATGAGAAGCACAGATACGCAGTATTTT	CASSPMRSTDTQYF